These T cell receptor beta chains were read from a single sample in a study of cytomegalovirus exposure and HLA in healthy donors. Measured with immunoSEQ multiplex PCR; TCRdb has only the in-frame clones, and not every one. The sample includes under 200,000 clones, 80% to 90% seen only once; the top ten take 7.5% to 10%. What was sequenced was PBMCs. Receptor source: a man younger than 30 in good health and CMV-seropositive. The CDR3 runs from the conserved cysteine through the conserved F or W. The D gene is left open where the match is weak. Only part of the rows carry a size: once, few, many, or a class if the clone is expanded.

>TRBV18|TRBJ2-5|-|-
CASSIEETQYF
TGTGCCAGCTCAATCGAAGAGACCCAGTACTTC
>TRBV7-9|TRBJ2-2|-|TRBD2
CASSAIAGGTTGELFF
TGTGCCAGCAGCGCCATAGCGGGGGGCACCACCGGGGAGCTGTTTTTT
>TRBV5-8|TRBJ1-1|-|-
CASSLPGIGEAFF
TGTGCCAGCAGCTTGCCAGGGATCGGTGAAGCTTTCTTT
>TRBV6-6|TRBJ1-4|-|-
CASSYISGDEKLFF
TGTGCCAGCAGTTACATCTCCGGGGATGAAAAACTGTTTTTT
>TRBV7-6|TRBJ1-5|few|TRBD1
CASSTTGGDQPQHF
TGTGCCAGCAGCACGACAGGGGGAGATCAGCCCCAGCATTTT
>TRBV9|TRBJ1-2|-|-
CASRGPGYGYTF
TGTGCCAGCAGGGGTCCAGGGTATGGCTACACCTTC
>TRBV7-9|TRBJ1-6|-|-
CASSLPVDIYGSNSPLHF
TGTGCCAGCAGCTTACCCGTCGACATTTACGGGAGTAATTCACCCCTCCACTTT
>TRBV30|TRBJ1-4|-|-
CAWSGIGATNEKLFF
TGTGCCTGGAGTGGTATCGGAGCAACTAATGAAAAACTGTTTTTT
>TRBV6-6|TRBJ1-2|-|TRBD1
CASRQGQARYGYTF
TGTGCCAGCAGACAAGGACAGGCGCGGTATGGCTACACCTTC
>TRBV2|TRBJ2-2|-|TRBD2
CASSPTSAGTGELFF
TGTGCCAGCAGCCCGACTAGCGCAGGAACCGGGGAGCTGTTTTTT
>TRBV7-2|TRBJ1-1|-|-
CASSSGETGLEAFF
TGTGCCAGCAGCTCCGGGGAAACAGGGCTTGAAGCTTTCTTT
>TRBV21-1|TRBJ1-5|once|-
CASSTKDRLLNQPQHF
TGTGCCAGCAGCACCAAGGACAGGTTACTCAATCAGCCCCAGCATTTT
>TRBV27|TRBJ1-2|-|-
CASSLRQSNYGYTF
TGTGCCAGCAGTTTACGACAGAGTAACTATGGCTACACCTTC
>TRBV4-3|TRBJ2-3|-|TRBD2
CASSQEIGTAAGGNTQYF
TGCGCCAGCAGCCAAGAGATTGGAACGGCGGCGGGGGGAAATACGCAGTATTTT
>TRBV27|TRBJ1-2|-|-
CASSLYGADLANYGYTF
TGTGCCAGCAGTTTATACGGCGCAGACTTAGCTAACTATGGCTACACCTTC
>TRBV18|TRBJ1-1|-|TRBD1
CASSPLQGVGNTEAFF
TGTGCCAGCTCACCACTTCAGGGGGTGGGGAACACTGAAGCTTTCTTT